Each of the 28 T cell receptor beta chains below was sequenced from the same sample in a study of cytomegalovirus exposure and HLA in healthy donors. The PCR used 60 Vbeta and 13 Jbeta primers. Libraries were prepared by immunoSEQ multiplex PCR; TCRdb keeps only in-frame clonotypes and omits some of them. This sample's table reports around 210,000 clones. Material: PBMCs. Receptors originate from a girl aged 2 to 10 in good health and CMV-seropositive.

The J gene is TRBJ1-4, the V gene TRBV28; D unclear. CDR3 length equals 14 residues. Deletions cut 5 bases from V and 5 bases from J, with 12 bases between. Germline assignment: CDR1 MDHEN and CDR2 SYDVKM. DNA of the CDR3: TGTGCCAGCAGTACGGGAACAGAGAATGAAAAACTGTTTTTT. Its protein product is CASSTGTENEKLFF.

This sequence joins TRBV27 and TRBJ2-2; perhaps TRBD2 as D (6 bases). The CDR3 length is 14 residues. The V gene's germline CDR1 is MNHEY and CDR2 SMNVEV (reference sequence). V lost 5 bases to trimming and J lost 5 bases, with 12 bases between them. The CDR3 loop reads CASSPTRSTGELFF. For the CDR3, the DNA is TGTGCCAGCAGTCCGACTAGAAGTACCGGGGAGCTGTTTTTT.

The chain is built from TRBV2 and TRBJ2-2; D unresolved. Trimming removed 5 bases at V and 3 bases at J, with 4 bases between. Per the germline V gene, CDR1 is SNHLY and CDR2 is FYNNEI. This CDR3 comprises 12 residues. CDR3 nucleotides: TGTGCCAGCAGTACGGACACCGGGGAGCTGTTTTTT. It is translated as CASSTDTGELFF.

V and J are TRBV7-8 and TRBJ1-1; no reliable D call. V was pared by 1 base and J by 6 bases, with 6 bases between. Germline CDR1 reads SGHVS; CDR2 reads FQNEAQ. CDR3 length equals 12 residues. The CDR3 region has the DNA TGTGCCAGCAGCTTAGAGGCGGCTGAAGCTTTCTTT. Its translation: CASSLEAAEAFF.

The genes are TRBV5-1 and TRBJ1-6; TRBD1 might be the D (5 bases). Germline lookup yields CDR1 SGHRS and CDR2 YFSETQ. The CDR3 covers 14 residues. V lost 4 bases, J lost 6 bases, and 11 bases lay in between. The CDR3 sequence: CASSPGGVNSPLHF. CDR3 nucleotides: TGCGCCAGCAGCCCTGGGGGGGTTAATTCACCCCTCCACTTT.

The CDR3 here is CASTALAGGGELFF. The DNA for the CDR3 is TGTGCCAGCACTGCACTAGCGGGAGGCGGGGAGCTGTTTTTT. This chain joins TRBV6-5 and TRBJ2-2; 12 bases map to TRBD2. Germline trimming cut 7 bases from V and 7 bases from J; bases unmatched to any gene: 4. In germline, CDR1 is MNHEY, CDR2 SVGAGI. The CDR3 consists of 14 residues.

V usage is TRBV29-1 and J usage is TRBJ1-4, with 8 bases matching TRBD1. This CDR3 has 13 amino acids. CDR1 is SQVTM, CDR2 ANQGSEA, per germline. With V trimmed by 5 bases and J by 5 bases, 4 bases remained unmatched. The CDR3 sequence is CSVSRQGNEKLFF. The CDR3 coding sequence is TGCAGCGTTTCTAGACAGGGGAATGAAAAACTGTTTTTT. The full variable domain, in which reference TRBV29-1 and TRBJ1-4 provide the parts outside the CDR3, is SAVISQKPSRDICQRGTSLTIQCQVDSQVTMMFWYRQQPGQSLTLIATANQGSEATYESGFVIDKFPISRPNLTFSTLTVSNMSPEDSSIYLCSVSRQGNEKLFFGSGTQLSVL.

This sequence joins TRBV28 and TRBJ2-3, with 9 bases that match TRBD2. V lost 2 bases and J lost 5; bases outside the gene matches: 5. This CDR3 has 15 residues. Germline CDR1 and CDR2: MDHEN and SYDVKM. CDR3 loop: CASSLAGGPLDTQYF. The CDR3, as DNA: TGTGCCAGCAGTTTAGCGGGAGGGCCATTAGATACGCAGTATTTT.

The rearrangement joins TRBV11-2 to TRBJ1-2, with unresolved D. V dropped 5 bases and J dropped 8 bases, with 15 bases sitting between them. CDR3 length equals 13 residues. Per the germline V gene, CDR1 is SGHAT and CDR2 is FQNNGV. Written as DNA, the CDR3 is TGTGCCAGCAGCCCTGACGAGAGGCGCGGCTACACCTTC. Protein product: CASSPDERRGYTF.

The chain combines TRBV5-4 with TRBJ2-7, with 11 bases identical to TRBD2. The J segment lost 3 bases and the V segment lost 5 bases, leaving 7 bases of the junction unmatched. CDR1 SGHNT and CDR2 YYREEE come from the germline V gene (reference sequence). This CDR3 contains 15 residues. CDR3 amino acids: CASRSTSGSRYEQYF. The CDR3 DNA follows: TGTGCCAGCAGGTCCACTAGCGGGAGCCGCTACGAGCAGTACTTC.

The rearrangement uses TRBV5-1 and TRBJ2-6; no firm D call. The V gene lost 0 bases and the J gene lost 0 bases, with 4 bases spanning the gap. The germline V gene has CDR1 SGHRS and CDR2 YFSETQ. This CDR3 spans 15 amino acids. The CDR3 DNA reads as TGCGCCAGCAGCTTGGGAGACTCTGGGGCCAACGTCCTGACTTTC. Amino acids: CASSLGDSGANVLTF.

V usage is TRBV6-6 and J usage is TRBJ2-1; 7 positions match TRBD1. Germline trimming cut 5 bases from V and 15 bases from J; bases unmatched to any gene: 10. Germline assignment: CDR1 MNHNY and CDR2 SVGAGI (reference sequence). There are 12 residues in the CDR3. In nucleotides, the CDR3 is TGTGCCAGCAGTGCGACAGGGATGGACGCGTTCTTC. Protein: CASSATGMDAFF.

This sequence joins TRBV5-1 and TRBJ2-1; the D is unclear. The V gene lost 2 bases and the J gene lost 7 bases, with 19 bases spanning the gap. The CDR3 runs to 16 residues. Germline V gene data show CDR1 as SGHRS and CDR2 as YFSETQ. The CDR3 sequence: CASSLFSKTPWNEQFF. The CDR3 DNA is TGCGCCAGCAGCTTATTTTCTAAGACTCCATGGAATGAGCAGTTCTTC.

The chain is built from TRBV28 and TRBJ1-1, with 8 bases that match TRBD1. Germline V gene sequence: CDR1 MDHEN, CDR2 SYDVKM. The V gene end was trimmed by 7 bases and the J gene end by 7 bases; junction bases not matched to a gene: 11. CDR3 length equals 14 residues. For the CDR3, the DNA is TGTGCCAGCACCTTGGACAGGGAAGGGGGTGAAGCTTTCTTT. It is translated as CASTLDREGGEAFF.

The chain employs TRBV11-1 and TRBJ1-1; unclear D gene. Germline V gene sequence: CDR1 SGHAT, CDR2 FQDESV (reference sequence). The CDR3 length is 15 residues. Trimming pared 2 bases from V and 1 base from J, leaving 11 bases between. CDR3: CASSLSVTGNTEAFF. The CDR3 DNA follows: TGTGCCAGCAGCTTATCCGTCACCGGGAACACTGAAGCTTTCTTT.

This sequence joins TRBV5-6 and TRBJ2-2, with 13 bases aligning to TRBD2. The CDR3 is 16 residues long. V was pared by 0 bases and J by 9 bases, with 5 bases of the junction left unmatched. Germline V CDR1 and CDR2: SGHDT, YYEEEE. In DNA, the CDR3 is TGTGCCAGCAGCTTGGACGGACTAGCGGGAGCTCGGGAGCTGTTTTTT. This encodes CASSLDGLAGARELFF.

The CDR3 coding sequence is TGTGCCAGCAGCTTGGCTCTTTATAGCAATCAGCCCCAGCATTTT. Translated: CASSLALYSNQPQHF. The chain links TRBV5-5 to TRBJ1-5; D gene unclear. CDR1 is SGHKS and CDR2 is YYEKEE in the germline V gene (reference sequence). V was clipped by 0 bases and J by 0 bases, with 7 bases between them. This CDR3 has 15 amino acids.

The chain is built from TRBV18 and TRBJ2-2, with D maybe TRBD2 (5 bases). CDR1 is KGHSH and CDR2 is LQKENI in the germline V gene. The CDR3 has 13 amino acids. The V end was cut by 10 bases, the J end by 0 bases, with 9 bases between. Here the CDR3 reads CATKGANTGELFF. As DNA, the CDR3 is TGTGCCACCAAGGGAGCGAACACCGGGGAGCTGTTTTTT.

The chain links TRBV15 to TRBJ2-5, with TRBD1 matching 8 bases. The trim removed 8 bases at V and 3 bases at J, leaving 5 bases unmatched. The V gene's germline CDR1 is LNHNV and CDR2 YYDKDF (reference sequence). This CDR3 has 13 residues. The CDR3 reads CATSDRDKETQYF. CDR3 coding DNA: TGTGCCACCTCGGACAGGGACAAAGAGACCCAGTACTTC. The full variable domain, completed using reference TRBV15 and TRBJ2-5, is DAMVIQNPRYQVTQFGKPVTLSCSQTLNHNVMYWYQQKSSQAPKLLFHYYDKDFNNEADTPDNFQSRRPNTSFCFLDIRSPGLGDTAMYLCATSDRDKETQYFGPGTRLLVL.

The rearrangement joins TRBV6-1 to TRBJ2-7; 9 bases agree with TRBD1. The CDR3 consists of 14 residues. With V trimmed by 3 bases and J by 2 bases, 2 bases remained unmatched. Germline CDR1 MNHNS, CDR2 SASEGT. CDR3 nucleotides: TGTGCCAGCAGTGAGACAGGGGGAACCTACGAGCAGTACTTC. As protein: CASSETGGTYEQYF.

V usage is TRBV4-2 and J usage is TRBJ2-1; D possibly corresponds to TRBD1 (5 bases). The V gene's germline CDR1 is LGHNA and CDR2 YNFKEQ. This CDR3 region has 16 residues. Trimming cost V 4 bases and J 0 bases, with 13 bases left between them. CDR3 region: CASSRGRLSSYNEQFF. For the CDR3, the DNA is TGTGCCAGCAGCCGGGGCCGCCTCTCCTCCTACAATGAGCAGTTCTTC.

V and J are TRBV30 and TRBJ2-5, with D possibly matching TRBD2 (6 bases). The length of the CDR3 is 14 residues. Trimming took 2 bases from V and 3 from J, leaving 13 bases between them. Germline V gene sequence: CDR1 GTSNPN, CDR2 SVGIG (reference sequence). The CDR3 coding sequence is TGTGCCTGGAGTCCGGGACTCAACAAAGAGACCCAGTACTTC. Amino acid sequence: CAWSPGLNKETQYF.

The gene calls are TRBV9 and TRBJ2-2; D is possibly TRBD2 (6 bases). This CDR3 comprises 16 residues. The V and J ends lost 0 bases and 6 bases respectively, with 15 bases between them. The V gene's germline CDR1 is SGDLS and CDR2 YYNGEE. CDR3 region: CASSVVSGGFPGELFF. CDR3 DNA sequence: TGTGCCAGCAGCGTAGTGTCCGGGGGTTTCCCCGGGGAGCTGTTTTTT.

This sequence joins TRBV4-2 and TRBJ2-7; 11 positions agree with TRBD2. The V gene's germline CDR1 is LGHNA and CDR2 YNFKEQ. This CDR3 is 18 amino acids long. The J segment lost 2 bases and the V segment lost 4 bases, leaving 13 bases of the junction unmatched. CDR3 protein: CASSPERGRLAGPYEQYF. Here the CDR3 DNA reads TGTGCCAGCAGCCCCGAAAGGGGTCGACTAGCGGGGCCCTACGAGCAGTACTTC.

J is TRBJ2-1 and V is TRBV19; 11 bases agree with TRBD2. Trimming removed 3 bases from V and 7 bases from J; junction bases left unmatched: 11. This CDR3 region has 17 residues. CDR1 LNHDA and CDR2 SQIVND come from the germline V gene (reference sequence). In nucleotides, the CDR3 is TGTGCCAGTAGTATGGGGGGACTAGCGGCCGGTCCAAATGAGCAGTTCTTC. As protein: CASSMGGLAAGPNEQFF.

The CDR3 nucleotides are TGCGCCAGCAGTGAAAGAGCGGGAGGCCGCGCGGACACCGGGGAGCTGTTTTTT. Translating it yields CASSERAGGRADTGELFF. This rearrangement joins TRBV10-1 to TRBJ2-2; 9 bases align to TRBD2. The length of the CDR3 is 18 residues. Trimming at V came to 3 bases and at J to 3 bases, leaving 11 bases not matched to a gene. From germline, CDR1 is WNHNN and CDR2 SYGVQD (reference sequence).

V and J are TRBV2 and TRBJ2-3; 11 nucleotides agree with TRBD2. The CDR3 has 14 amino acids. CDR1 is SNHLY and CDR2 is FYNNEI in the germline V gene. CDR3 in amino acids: CACALLAGDDTQYF. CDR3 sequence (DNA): TGTGCGTGTGCTTTACTAGCGGGAGATGATACGCAGTATTTT.

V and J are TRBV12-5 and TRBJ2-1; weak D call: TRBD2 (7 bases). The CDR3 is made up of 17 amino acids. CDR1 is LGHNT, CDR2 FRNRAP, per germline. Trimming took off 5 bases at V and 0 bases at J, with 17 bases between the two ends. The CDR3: CASGGGAGKVSYNEQFF. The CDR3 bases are TGTGCTAGTGGTGGGGGGGCAGGGAAGGTCTCCTACAATGAGCAGTTCTTC.